A selection of T cell receptor beta chains follows, all from one sample in a study of T cell repertoires in cytomegalovirus infection. TCRdb used MiXCR to reprocess the reads, holding one entry per CDR3 protein. This table has some 700,000 distinct CDR3 sequences, approximately 34% appearing once. The specimen was PBMCs. The origin of the receptors is a human donor in good health (CMV status not recorded). Some clones in this sample may be carry-over from other donors' samples. Both conserved end residues are part of each CDR3. D genes are given only for firm matches. Clone size is stated in some rows and not others, as once, few, many or a class when expanded.

V	D	J	size	DNA	CDR3
TRBV11-2	TRBD1	TRBJ2-1	few	TGTGCCAGCAGCTTAGTGGGACAGGGGGGTTACAATGAGCAGTTCTTC	CASSLVGQGGYNEQFF
TRBV6-2/TRBV6-3	NA	TRBJ1-5	NA	TGTGCCAGCCGGGGGGTGAGGATCCACAATCAGCCCCAGCATTTT	CASRGVRIHNQPQHF
TRBV12-3/TRBV12-4	NA	TRBJ2-7	NA	TGTGCCAGCAGTTTTGAGGCTACACAGTACTTC	CASSFEATQYF
TRBV10-2	NA	TRBJ2-7	NA	TGCGCCAGCAGTGATAAGGCAGGATCCTACGAGCAGTACTTC	CASSDKAGSYEQYF
TRBV14	TRBD1	TRBJ2-1	few	TGTGCCAGCAGCCAAGAGACAGGGGGGCCCAACAATGAGCAGTTCTTC	CASSQETGGPNNEQFF
TRBV7-8	NA	TRBJ2-7	few	TGTGCCAGCAGCCCGTCCTCCCAGTACTACGAGCAGTACTTC	CASSPSSQYYEQYF
TRBV10-2	NA	TRBJ1-6	NA	TGCGCCAGCAGTCCGGGACTGGATAATTCACCCCTCCACTTT	CASSPGLDNSPLHF
TRBV11-2	NA	TRBJ1-5	few	TGTGCCAGCAGCAGTGGATTCAGCAATCAGCCCCAGCATTTT	CASSSGFSNQPQHF
TRBV7-9	NA	TRBJ2-2	many	TGTGCCAGCAGCCCCCGGACAGACAACACCGGGGAGCTGTTTTTT	CASSPRTDNTGELFF
TRBV7-4	NA	TRBJ2-7	NA	TGTGCCAGCAGCTTAGTGGGCCCAACCGCCTACGAGCAGTACTTC	CASSLVGPTAYEQYF
TRBV7-2	NA	TRBJ2-7	NA	TGTGCCAGCAGCTTATCTCGATCGTACGAGAAGTACTTC	CASSLSRSYEKYF
TRBV12-3/TRBV12-4	TRBD1	TRBJ1-6	NA	TGTGCCAGCAGGCCAAGGACAGGGACAAATTCACCCCTCCACTTT	CASRPRTGTNSPLHF
TRBV28	TRBD1	TRBJ1-1	once	TGTGCCAGCAGGAAAGCATATGGGACAGGGATTCCGAGTTTGAACACTGAAGCTTTCTTT	CASRKAYGTGIPSLNTEAFF
TRBV5-1	TRBD1	TRBJ2-4	NA	TGCGCCAGCAGCCCGACCCTATTGGGGACAGGGACCAAAAACATTCAGTACTTC	CASSPTLLGTGTKNIQYF
TRBV12-3/TRBV12-4	NA	TRBJ1-1	NA	TGTGCCAGCAGTTTAAGAGAGAAGGGCGAAGCTTTCTTT	CASSLREKGEAFF
TRBV27	TRBD2	TRBJ2-1	NA	TGTGCCAGCAGTTTATATAGCGGGCTTGGGAATGAGCAGTTCTTC	CASSLYSGLGNEQFF
TRBV7-8	NA	TRBJ1-4	few	TGTGCCAGCAGCCCCCGGGGCCGAATTTATGAAAAACTGTTTTTT	CASSPRGRIYEKLFF
TRBV27	NA	TRBJ1-2	NA	TGTGCGGGATTGAACAGGCTGTACTATGGCTACACCTTC	CAGLNRLYYGYTF
TRBV19	NA	TRBJ2-5	many	TGTGCCAGTAGTGTGGATTTCCAAGAGACCCAGTACTTC	CASSVDFQETQYF
TRBV12-3/TRBV12-4	NA	TRBJ1-5	NA	TGTGCCAGCAGTTTTTGGGGTCTAGAGGATCAGCCCCAGAATTTT	CASSFWGLEDQPQNF